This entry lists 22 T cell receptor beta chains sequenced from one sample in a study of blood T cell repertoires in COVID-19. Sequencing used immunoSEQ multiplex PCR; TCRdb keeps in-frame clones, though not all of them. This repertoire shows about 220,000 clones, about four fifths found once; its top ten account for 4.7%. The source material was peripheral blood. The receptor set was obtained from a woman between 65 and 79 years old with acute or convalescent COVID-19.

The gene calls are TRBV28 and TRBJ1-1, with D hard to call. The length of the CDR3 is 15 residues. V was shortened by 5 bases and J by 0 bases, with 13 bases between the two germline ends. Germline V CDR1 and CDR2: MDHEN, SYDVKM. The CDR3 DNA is TGTGCCAGCAGTCCCCGGGGTTTCATGAACACTGAAGCTTTCTTT. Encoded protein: CASSPRGFMNTEAFF.

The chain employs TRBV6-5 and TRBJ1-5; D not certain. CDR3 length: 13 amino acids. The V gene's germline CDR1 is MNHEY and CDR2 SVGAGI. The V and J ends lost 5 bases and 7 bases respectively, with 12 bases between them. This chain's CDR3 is CASSTQVRQPQHF. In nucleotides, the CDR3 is TGTGCCAGCAGTACCCAAGTCAGACAGCCCCAGCATTTT.

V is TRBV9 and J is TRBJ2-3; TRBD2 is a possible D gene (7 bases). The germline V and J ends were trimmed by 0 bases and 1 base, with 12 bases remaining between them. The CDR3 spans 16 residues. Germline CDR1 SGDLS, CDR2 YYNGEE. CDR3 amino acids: CASSVARGGGTDTQYF. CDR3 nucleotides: TGTGCCAGCAGCGTAGCTAGGGGGGGCGGCACAGATACGCAGTATTTT.

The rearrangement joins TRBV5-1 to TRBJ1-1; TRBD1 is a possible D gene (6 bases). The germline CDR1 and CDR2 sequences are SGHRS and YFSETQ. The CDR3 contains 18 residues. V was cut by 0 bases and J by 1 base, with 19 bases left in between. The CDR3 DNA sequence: TGCGCCAGCAGCTTGGATCTTATGGCCCAGGGGACGAACACTGAAGCTTTCTTT. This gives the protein CASSLDLMAQGTNTEAFF.

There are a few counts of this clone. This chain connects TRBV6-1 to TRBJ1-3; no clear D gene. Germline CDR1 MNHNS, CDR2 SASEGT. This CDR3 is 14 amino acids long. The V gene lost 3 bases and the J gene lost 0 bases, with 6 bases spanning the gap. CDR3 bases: TGTGCCAGCAGTGACATTAGCTCTGGAAACACCATATATTTT. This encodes CASSDISSGNTIYF.

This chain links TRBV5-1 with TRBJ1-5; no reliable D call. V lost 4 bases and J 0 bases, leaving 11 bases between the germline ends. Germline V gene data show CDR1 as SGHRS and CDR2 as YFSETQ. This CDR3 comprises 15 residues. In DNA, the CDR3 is TGCGCCAGCAGCCCTGGACTGTATAGCAATCAGCCCCAGCATTTT. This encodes CASSPGLYSNQPQHF.

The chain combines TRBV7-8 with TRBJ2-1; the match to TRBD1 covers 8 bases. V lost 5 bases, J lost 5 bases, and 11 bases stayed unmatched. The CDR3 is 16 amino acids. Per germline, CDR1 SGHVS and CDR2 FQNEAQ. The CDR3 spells CASSHRTGRIDNEQFF. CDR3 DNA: TGTGCCAGCAGCCACAGGACAGGGAGGATAGACAATGAGCAGTTCTTC.

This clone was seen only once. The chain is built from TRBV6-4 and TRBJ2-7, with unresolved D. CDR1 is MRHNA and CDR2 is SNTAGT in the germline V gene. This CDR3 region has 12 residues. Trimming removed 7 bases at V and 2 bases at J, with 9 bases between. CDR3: CASMRKTYEQYF. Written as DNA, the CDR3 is TGTGCCAGCATGAGGAAGACCTACGAGCAGTACTTC.

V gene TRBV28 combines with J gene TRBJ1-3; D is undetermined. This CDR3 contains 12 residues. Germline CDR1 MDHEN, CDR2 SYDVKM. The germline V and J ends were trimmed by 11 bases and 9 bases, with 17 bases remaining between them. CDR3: CAGTARDSTIYF. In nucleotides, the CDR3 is TGTGCCGGCACCGCTCGTGATAGCACCATATATTTT.

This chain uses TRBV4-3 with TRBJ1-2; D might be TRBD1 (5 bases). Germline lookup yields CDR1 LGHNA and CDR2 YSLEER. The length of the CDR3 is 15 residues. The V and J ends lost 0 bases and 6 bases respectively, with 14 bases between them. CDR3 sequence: CASSQEWGGRDGYTF. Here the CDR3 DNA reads TGCGCCAGCAGCCAAGAATGGGGGGGGAGGGATGGCTACACCTTC.

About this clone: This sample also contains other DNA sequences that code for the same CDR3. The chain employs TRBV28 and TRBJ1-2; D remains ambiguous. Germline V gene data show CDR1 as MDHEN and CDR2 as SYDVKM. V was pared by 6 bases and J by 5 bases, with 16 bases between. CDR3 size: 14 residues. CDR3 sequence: CASSPSPTNYGYTF. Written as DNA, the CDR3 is TGTGCCAGCAGCCCATCACCCACAAATTATGGCTACACCTTC.

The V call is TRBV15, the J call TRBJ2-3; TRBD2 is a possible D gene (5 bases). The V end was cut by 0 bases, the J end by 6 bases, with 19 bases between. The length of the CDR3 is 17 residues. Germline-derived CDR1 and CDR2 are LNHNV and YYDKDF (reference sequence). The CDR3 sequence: CATSRDRGLLASDTQYF. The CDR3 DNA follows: TGTGCCACCAGCAGAGATCGCGGTCTCTTAGCTAGCGATACGCAGTATTTT.

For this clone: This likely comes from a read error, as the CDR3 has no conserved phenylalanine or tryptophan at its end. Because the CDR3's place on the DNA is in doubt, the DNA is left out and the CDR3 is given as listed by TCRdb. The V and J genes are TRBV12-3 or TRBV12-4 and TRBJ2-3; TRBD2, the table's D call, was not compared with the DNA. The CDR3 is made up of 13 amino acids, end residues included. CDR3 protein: CASSLRAGGNSWL.

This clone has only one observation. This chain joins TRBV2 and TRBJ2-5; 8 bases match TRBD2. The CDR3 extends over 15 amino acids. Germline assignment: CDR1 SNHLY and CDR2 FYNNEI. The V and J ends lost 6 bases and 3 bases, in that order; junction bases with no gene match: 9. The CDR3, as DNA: TGTGCCAGCAGCCTAACGGGGGGGGTCGAAGAGACCCAGTACTTC. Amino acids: CASSLTGGVEETQYF.

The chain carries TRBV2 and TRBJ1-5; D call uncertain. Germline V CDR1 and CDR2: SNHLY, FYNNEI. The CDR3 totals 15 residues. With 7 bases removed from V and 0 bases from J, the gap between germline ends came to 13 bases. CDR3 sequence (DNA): TGTGCCAGCACGGGGTTTGCTCATAGCAATCAGCCCCAGCATTTT. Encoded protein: CASTGFAHSNQPQHF.

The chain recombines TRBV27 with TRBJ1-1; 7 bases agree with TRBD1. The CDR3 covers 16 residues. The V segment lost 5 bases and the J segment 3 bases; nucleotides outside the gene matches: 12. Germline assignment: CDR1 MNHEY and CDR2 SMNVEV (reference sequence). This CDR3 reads CASSQTRGTAYTEAFF. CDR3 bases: TGTGCCAGCAGTCAAACCAGGGGGACAGCGTACACTGAAGCTTTCTTT.

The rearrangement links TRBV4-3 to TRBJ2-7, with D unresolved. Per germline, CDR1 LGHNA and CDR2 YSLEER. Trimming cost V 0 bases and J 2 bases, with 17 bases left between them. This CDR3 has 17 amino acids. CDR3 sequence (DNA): TGCGCCAGCAGCCAAGACGGTGGAGCAGCCCTTCCCTACGAGCAGTACTTC. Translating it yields CASSQDGGAALPYEQYF.

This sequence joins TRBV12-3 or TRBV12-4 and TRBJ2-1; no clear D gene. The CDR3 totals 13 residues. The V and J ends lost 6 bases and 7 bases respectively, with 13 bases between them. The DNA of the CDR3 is TGTGCCAGCAGGCCGAGGCGGTGGAATGAGCAGTTCTTC. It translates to CASRPRRWNEQFF.

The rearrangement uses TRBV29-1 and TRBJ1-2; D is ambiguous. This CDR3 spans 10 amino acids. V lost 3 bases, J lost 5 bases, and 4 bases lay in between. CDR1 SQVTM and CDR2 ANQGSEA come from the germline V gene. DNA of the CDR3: TGCAGCGTTGACGAGTATGGCTACACCTTC. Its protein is CSVDEYGYTF.

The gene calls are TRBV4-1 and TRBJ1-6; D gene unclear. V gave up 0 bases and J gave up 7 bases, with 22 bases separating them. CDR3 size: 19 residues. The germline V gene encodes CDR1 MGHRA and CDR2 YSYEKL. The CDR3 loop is CASSQDLFGLLRGNSPLHF. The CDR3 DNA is TGCGCCAGCAGCCAAGATCTTTTCGGGCTCCTCAGAGGGAATTCACCCCTCCACTTT.

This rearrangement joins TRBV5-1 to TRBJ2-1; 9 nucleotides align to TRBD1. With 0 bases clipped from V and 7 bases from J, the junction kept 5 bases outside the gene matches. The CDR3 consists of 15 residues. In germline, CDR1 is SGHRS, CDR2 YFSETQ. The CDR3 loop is CASSLGQGVRNEQFF. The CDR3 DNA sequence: TGCGCCAGCAGCTTGGGACAGGGGGTCCGAAATGAGCAGTTCTTC.

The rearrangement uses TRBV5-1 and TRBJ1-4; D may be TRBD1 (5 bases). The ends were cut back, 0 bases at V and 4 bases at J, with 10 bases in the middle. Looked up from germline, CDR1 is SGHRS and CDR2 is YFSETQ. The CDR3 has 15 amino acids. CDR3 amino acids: CASSLAQGGNEKLFF. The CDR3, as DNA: TGCGCCAGCAGCTTGGCTCAGGGCGGTAATGAAAAACTGTTTTTT.